Each of the 18 T cell receptor beta chains below was sequenced from the same sample in a study of human T cells and chemical hapten exposure. The time point is: patch test 2, 6 weeks after DPC sensitization. Treatment of the sample: therapeutic diphenylcyclopropenone sensitization with weekly scalp DPC. TCRdb processed the RACE reads anew with MiXCR; each CDR3 protein has one entry. This sample has tens of thousands of distinct CDR3 sequences, with around 9.5% found just once. Sequences were derived from whole blood, sampled in connection with sensitization to the hapten diphenylcyclopropenone (DPC). The receptors were sampled from a woman in her fifties or sixties with alopecia areata. Some clones in this sample may be carry-over from other donors' samples.

This clonotype has a count of ten or more. The V call is TRBV24-1, the J call TRBJ1-1; TRBD1 might be the D (6 bases). CDR1 KGHDR and CDR2 SFDVKD come from the germline V gene. The V gene lost 7 bases and the J gene lost 4 bases, with 12 bases spanning the gap. The CDR3 consists of 13 residues. CDR3 nucleotides: TGTGCCACCAGAGGACAGCCGGGCACTGAAGCTTTCTTT. Its translation is CATRGQPGTEAFF.

This clonotype was recorded at least ten times. This chain uses TRBV6-5 with TRBJ2-7; 8 bases agree with TRBD1. V shed 1 base, J shed 3 bases, and the junction held 5 bases outside the gene matches. CDR1 MNHEY and CDR2 SVGAGI come from the germline V gene. This CDR3 is 15 amino acids long. CDR3 coding DNA: TGTGCCAGCAGTTACTTAGGGACAGGAATCTACGAGCAGTACTTC. Translation: CASSYLGTGIYEQYF.

Within the sample, this clonotype is large. In nucleotides, the CDR3 is TGTGCCAGCAGCCAAGATGGGGACAGCTCTGGGGCCAACGTCCTGACTTTC. This sequence encodes CASSQDGDSSGANVLTF. The genes are TRBV4-2 and TRBJ2-6; 7 bases are a match to TRBD1. Germline V gives CDR1 LGHNA, CDR2 YNFKEQ. Trimming at V came to 0 bases and at J to 0 bases, leaving 2 bases not matched to a gene. The CDR3 runs to 17 residues.

This clonotype was counted only a few times. This CDR3 is CAIGTSTTEAFF. CDR3 in DNA: TGTGCCATCGGAACAAGTACCACTGAAGCTTTCTTT. The chain carries TRBV10-3 and TRBJ1-1, with unresolved D. CDR1 ENHRY and CDR2 SYGVKD come from the germline V gene. Trimming cost V 8 bases and J 4 bases, with 11 bases left between them. This CDR3 is 12 amino acids long.

This clonotype was seen a few times. V usage is TRBV6-1 and J usage is TRBJ2-6; 8 bases map to TRBD1. In germline, CDR1 is MNHNS, CDR2 SASEGT. There are 14 residues in the CDR3. The V and J ends lost 8 bases and 3 bases, in that order; junction bases with no gene match: 3. CDR3 loop: CASSDRVGANVLTF. CDR3 coding DNA: TGTGCCAGCTCGGACAGGGTTGGGGCCAACGTCCTGACTTTC.

The sample holds a few counts of this clonotype. The gene calls are TRBV14 and TRBJ1-1, with 10 bases identical to TRBD1. CDR1 is SGHDN, CDR2 FVKESK, per germline. This CDR3 is built from 16 residues. V trimming: 0 bases; J trimming: 7 bases; junction bases outside the gene matches: 8. This CDR3 reads CASSQDRDRGLNEAFF. For the CDR3, the DNA is TGTGCCAGCAGCCAAGATCGGGACAGGGGACTAAATGAAGCTTTCTTT.

This clonotype was counted many times. The chain has TRBV14 and TRBJ2-1, with D perhaps assigned TRBD1 or TRBD2 (5 bases each). The CDR3 is made up of 16 amino acids. Germline values: CDR1 SGHDN, CDR2 FVKESK. V shed 4 bases and J shed 2 bases, with 15 bases lying between them. The CDR3 DNA is TGTGCCAGCAGCCGGACTGGGGGAGCCCCCTACAATGAGCAGTTCTTC. Amino acids: CASSRTGGAPYNEQFF.

The chain uses TRBV3-1 and TRBJ1-1; D possibly corresponds to TRBD1 (6 bases). The germline CDR1 and CDR2 sequences are LGHDT and YNNKEL (reference sequence). This CDR3 contains 15 residues. Trimming removed 1 base at V and 3 bases at J, with 12 bases between. This chain's CDR3 is CASSQGWAGDTEAFF. The CDR3 region has the DNA TGTGCCAGCAGCCAAGGGTGGGCAGGGGACACTGAAGCTTTCTTT.

This clonotype has ten or more counts. The gene calls are TRBV4-2 and TRBJ1-2; no firm D call. This CDR3 has 14 residues. Germline V gene data show CDR1 as LGHNA and CDR2 as YNFKEQ. V was trimmed by 2 bases and J by 4 bases, leaving 11 bases between them. For the CDR3, the DNA is TGTGCCAGCAGCCAAAGTACTCTCTCCTATGGCTACACCTTC. It specifies CASSQSTLSYGYTF.

Worth noting for this clonotype: The junction departs from germline at one end; a sequencing error may be responsible. The rearrangement joins TRBV7-2 to TRBJ2-7; TRBD2 might be the D (6 bases). The CDR3 extends over 15 amino acids. Germline V CDR1 and CDR2: SGHTA, FQGNSA. The CDR3 DNA reads as TGTGCCAGCAGCTTATCCCAGCGGGTGTCCTTCGAGCAGTACTTC. This gives the protein CASSLSQRVSFEQYF.

The rearrangement joins TRBV5-1 to TRBJ2-5, with 8 bases matching TRBD1. The CDR3 runs 15 residues. Trimming removed 0 bases from V and 1 base from J; junction bases left unmatched: 2. The germline gives CDR1 SGHRS, CDR2 YFSETQ. The DNA for the CDR3 is TGCGCCAGCAGCTTGGGACAGGGGTTCCAAGAGACCCAGTACTTC. Amino acids: CASSLGQGFQETQYF.

This clonotype showed up many times. This chain uses TRBV28 with TRBJ1-5, with D unresolved. Germline-derived CDR1 and CDR2 are MDHEN and SYDVKM. V lost 8 bases, J lost 11 bases, and 16 bases lay in between. This CDR3 spans 12 amino acids. The DNA of the CDR3 is TGTGCCAGCCAAGTCCATTTTCAAACCCAGCATTTT. Translated: CASQVHFQTQHF.

The chain recombines TRBV28 with TRBJ1-5; D gene uncertain. Trimming removed 4 bases from V and 11 bases from J, with 12 bases in between. CDR3 length equals 12 residues. The germline gives CDR1 MDHEN, CDR2 SYDVKM. CDR3 loop: CASSSTPRAQHF. DNA of the CDR3: TGTGCCAGCAGTTCGACCCCGCGGGCCCAGCATTTT.

This clonotype was seen only a few times. V usage is TRBV6-1 and J usage is TRBJ2-3; D is undetermined. Per the germline V gene, CDR1 is MNHNS and CDR2 is SASEGT. The germline V and J ends were trimmed by 2 bases and 4 bases, with 13 bases remaining between them. CDR3 length equals 15 residues. CDR3 in amino acids: CASSERPPQADTQYF. CDR3 coding DNA: TGTGCCAGCAGTGAACGGCCACCCCAGGCAGATACGCAGTATTTT.

The J gene is TRBJ2-1, the V gene TRBV7-9; D might be TRBD2 (5 bases). Germline lookup yields CDR1 SEHNR and CDR2 FQNEAQ (reference sequence). The V and J ends lost 5 bases and 0 bases respectively, with 14 bases between them. The CDR3 runs to 16 residues. CDR3 nucleotide sequence: TGTGCCAGCAGCCCCAGCGGCTACAGCTCCTACAATGAGCAGTTCTTC. This translates into CASSPSGYSSYNEQFF.

This clonotype was counted only a few times. This chain connects TRBV7-9 to TRBJ1-4, with no clear D. Per the germline V gene, CDR1 is SEHNR and CDR2 is FQNEAQ (reference sequence). The CDR3 consists of 13 residues. V lost 1 base and J 7 bases, leaving 7 bases between the germline ends. The CDR3 region is CASSLEASEKLFF. CDR3 nucleotide sequence: TGTGCCAGCAGCTTAGAGGCCAGTGAAAAACTGTTTTTT.

The CDR3 nucleotides read TGTGCCAGCAGCCCCTATTCTGCGACAGCAGGTTCTGGGGCCAACGTCCTGACTTTC. This gives the protein CASSPYSATAGSGANVLTF. This sequence joins TRBV6-2 or TRBV6-3 and TRBJ2-6; weak D call: TRBD1 (5 bases). The germline V gene encodes CDR1 MNHEY and CDR2 SVGEGT. There are 19 residues in the CDR3. V was clipped by 6 bases and J by 1 base, with 22 bases between them.

This clonotype was counted a few times. The rearrangement links TRBV20-1 to TRBJ1-2, with D unresolved. V lost 3 bases and J lost 0, with 8 bases in between. Germline V gene lookup returns CDR1 DFQATT and CDR2 SNEGSKA (reference sequence). This CDR3 has 13 residues. In nucleotides, the CDR3 is TGCAGTGCTAGTCGAGGGTCTAACTATGGCTACACCTTC. It encodes CSASRGSNYGYTF.